Below, 3 T cell receptor beta chains from the same sample are listed, as sequenced in a study of blood T cell repertoires in COVID-19. Only in-frame clones appear in the TCRdb table, and some are missing; sequencing was by immunoSEQ multiplex PCR. The sample includes about 140,000 clones, 88% of them seen just once. The source material was peripheral blood. Every receptor here comes from a man in his fifties or sixties with active or convalescent COVID-19.

The V gene is TRBV3-1 (or the pseudogene TRBV3-2), the J gene TRBJ2-7; D unresolved. The CDR3 has 13 amino acids. Trimming cost V 1 base and J 3 bases, with 7 bases left between them. Looked up from germline, CDR1 is LGHDT and CDR2 is YNNKEL (reference sequence). CDR3 amino acids: CASSQGRSYEQYF. The CDR3 DNA follows: TGTGCCAGCAGCCAAGGACGGAGCTACGAGCAGTACTTC.

This chain connects TRBV9 to TRBJ2-5; TRBD2 matches 12 bases. The CDR3 extends over 17 amino acids. Germline assignment: CDR1 SGDLS and CDR2 YYNGEE. The trim removed 0 bases at V and 4 bases at J, leaving 7 bases unmatched. CDR3 coding DNA: TGTGCCAGCAGCGTAGCTCCCCTAGCGGGAGGGGCAGAGACCCAGTACTTC. This encodes CASSVAPLAGGAETQYF.

CDR3 residues: CASSRDRVYNEQFF. CDR3 in DNA: TGTGCCAGCAGCCGGGACAGGGTGTACAATGAGCAGTTCTTC. The chain links TRBV27 to TRBJ2-1; 9 bases fit TRBD1. Germline loops: CDR1 MNHEY, CDR2 SMNVEV (reference sequence). The CDR3 covers 14 residues. With V trimmed by 6 bases and J by 4 bases, 4 bases remained unmatched.